This T cell receptor beta chain was obtained from a study of human T cells and chemical hapten exposure. TCRdb reprocessed the RACE reads via MiXCR and lists one record per CDR3 protein. Here the sample spans some 90,000 distinct CDR3 sequences, 8.5% being singletons. This clonotype came up a few times. CDR1 is MNHEY, CDR2 SMNVEV, per germline (reference sequence). V was shortened by 4 bases and J by 3 bases, with 4 bases between the two germline ends. The CDR3 sequence is 11 residues long. The time point: pre-sensitization, week 0. Treatment indicated: therapeutic diphenylcyclopropenone sensitization with weekly scalp DPC.

The TCR comes from a middle-aged man with alopecia areata. Some clones in this sample may be carry-over from other donors' samples. The source was whole blood, collected in connection with sensitization to the hapten diphenylcyclopropenone (DPC). This rearrangement joins TRBV27 to TRBJ2-7; the D is unclear. The CDR3 DNA sequence: TGTGCCAGCAGTTCCTACTACGAGCAGTACTTC. It codes for CASSSYYEQYF.